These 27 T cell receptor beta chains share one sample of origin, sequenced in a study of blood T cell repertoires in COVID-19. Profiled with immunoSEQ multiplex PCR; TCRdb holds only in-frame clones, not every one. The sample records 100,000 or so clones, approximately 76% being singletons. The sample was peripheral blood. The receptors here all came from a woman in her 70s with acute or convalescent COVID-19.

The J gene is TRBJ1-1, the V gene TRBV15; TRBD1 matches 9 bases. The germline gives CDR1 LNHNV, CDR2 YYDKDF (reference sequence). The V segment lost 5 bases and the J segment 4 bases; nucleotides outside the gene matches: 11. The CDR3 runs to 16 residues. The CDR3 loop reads CATSPRDRVLVTEAFF. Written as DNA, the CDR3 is TGTGCCACCAGCCCCCGGGACAGGGTTTTAGTCACTGAAGCTTTCTTT.

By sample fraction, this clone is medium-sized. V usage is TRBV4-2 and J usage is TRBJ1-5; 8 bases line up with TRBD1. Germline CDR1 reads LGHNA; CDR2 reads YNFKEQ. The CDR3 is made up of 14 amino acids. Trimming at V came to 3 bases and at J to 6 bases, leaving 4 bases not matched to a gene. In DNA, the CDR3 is TGTGCCAGCAGCCAGACAGGGGAGGTTCAGCCCCAGCATTTT. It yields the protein CASSQTGEVQPQHF.

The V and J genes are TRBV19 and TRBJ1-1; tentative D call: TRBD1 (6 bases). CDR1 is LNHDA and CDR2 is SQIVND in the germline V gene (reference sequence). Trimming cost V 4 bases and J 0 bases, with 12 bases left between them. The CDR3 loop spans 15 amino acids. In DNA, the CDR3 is TGTGCCAGTAGTAGGGGGGGCAGTATGAACACTGAAGCTTTCTTT. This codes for CASSRGGSMNTEAFF.

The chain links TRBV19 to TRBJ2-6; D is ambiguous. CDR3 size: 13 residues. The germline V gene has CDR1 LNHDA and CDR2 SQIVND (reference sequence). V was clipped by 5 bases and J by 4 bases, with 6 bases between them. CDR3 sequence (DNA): TGTGCCAGTAGTCAGACAGGGGCCAACGTCCTGACTTTC. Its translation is CASSQTGANVLTF.

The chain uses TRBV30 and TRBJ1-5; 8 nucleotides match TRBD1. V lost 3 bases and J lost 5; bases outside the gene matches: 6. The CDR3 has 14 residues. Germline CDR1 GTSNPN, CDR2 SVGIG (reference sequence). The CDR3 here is CAWRGDRTDQPQHF. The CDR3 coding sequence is TGTGCCTGGAGGGGGGACAGGACTGATCAGCCCCAGCATTTT.

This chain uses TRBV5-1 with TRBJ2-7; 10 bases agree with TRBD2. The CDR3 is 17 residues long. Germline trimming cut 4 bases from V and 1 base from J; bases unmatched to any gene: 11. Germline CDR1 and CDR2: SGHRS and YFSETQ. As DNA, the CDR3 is TGCGCCAGCAGCCCCTATTATAGCGGGGGGCTGTCCTACGAGCAGTACTTC. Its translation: CASSPYYSGGLSYEQYF.

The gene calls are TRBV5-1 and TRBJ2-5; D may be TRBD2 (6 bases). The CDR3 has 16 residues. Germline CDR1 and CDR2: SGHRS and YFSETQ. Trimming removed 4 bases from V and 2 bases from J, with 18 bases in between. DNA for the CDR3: TGCGCCAGCAGCCCCTCCCCCGGGGGATCTCAAGAGACCCAGTACTTC. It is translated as CASSPSPGGSQETQYF.

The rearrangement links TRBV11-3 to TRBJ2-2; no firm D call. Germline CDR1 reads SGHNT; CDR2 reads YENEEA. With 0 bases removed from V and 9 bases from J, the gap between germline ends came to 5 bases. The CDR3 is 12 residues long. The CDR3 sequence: CASSLDQRELFF. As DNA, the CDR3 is TGTGCCAGCAGCTTAGATCAGAGGGAGCTGTTTTTT.

CDR3 amino acids: CASSPPGLAGYEQYF. The DNA for the CDR3 is TGTGCCAGCTCACCACCCGGCCTAGCGGGCTACGAGCAGTACTTC. The chain recombines TRBV18 with TRBJ2-7; TRBD2 matches at 8 bases. The CDR3 runs to 15 residues. CDR1 is KGHSH and CDR2 is LQKENI in the germline V gene. Trimming took 0 bases from V and 3 from J; bases not matched to a gene: 4.

The CDR3 spells CASSVGQMNQPQHF. The CDR3 DNA is TGTGCCAGCAGCGTAGGACAGATGAATCAGCCCCAGCATTTT. The rearrangement joins TRBV9 to TRBJ1-5; perhaps TRBD1 as D (5 bases). Trimming removed 0 bases at V and 4 bases at J, with 8 bases between. There are 14 residues in the CDR3. Germline V gene sequence: CDR1 SGDLS, CDR2 YYNGEE.

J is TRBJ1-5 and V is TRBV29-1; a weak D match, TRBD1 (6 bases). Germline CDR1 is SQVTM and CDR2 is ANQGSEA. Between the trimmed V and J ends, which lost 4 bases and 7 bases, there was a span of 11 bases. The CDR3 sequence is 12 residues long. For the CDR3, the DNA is TGCAGCGTTGGGGAGGGGGAACAGCCCCAGCATTTT. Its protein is CSVGEGEQPQHF.

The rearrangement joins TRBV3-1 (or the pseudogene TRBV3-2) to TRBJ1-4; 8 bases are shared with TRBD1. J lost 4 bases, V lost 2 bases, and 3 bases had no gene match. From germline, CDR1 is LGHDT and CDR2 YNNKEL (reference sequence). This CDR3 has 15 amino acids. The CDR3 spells CASSQLTGGNEKLFF. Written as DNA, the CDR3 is TGTGCCAGCAGCCAACTAACAGGGGGTAATGAAAAACTGTTTTTT.

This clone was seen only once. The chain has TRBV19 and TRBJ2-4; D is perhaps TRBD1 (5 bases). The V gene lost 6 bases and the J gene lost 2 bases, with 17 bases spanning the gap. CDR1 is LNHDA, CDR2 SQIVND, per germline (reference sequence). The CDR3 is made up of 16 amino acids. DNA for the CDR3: TGTGCCAGTAGAGGGTTGGGTAGGGGCTCCAAAAACATTCAGTACTTC. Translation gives CASRGLGRGSKNIQYF.

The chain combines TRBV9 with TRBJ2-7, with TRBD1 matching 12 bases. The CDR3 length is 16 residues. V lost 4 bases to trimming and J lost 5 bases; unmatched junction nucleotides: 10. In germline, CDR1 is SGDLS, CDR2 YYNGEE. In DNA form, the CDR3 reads TGTGCCAGCAGCACCCGAGGGGACAGGGGGCTTAACGAGCAGTACTTC. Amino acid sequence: CASSTRGDRGLNEQYF.

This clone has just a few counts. The CDR3 sequence: CASTPEVSVNTEAFF. In DNA, the CDR3 is TGCGCCAGCACCCCAGAGGTTTCCGTGAACACTGAAGCTTTCTTT. This chain links TRBV5-1 with TRBJ1-1; D not resolved. The CDR3 consists of 15 residues. V lost 6 bases, J lost 0 bases, and 15 bases lay in between. CDR1 is SGHRS, CDR2 YFSETQ, per germline. The full variable domain, with the rest looked up from reference TRBV5-1 and TRBJ1-1, is KAGVTQTPRYLIKTRGQQVTLSCSPISGHRSVSWYQQTPGQGLQFLFEYFSETQRNKGNFPGRFSGRQFSNSRSEMNVSTLELGDSALYLCASTPEVSVNTEAFFGQGTRLTVV.

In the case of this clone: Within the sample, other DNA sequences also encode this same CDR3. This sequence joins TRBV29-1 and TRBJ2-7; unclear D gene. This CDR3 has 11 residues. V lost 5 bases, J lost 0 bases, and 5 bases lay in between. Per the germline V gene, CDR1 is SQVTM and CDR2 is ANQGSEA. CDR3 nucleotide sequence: TGCAGCGTTACAGTCTCCTACGAGCAGTACTTC. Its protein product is CSVTVSYEQYF.

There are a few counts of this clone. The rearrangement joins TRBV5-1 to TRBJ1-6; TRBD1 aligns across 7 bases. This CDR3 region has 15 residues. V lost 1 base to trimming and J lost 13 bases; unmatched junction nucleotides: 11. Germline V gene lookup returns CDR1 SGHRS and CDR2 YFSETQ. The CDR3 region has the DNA TGCGCCAGCAGCTTGCCTACCGTACAGGGGCAGCCCCTCCACTTT. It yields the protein CASSLPTVQGQPLHF.

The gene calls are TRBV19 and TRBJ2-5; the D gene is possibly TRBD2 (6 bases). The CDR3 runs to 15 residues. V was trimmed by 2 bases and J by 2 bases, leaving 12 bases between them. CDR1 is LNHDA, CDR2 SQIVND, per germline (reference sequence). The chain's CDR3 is CASSIKVGGQETQYF. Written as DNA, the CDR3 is TGTGCCAGTAGTATAAAGGTCGGGGGTCAAGAGACCCAGTACTTC.

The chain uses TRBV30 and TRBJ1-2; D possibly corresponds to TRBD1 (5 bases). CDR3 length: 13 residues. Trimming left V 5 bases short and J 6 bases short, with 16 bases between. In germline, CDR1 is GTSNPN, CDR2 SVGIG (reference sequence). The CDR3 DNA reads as TGTGCCTGGGGCCGGGCAGGGATTGATGGCTACACCTTC. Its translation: CAWGRAGIDGYTF.

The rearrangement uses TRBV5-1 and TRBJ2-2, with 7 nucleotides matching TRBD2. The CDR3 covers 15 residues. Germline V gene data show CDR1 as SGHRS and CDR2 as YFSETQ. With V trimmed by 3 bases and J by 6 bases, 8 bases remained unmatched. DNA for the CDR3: TGCGCCAGCAGCTGGGAGGGTACCCAGCCCGGGGAGCTGTTTTTT. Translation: CASSWEGTQPGELFF.

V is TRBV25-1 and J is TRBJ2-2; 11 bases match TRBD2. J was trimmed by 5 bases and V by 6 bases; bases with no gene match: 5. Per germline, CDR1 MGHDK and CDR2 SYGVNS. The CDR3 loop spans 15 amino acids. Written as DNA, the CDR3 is TGTGCCAGCAGGTCTAGCGGGGGGTTAACCGGGGAGCTGTTTTTT. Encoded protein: CASRSSGGLTGELFF.

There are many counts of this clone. The CDR3 loop is CASSSRLAGTREAQYF. The CDR3 coding sequence is TGTGCCAGCAGTTCTAGACTAGCGGGGACAAGAGAAGCCCAGTACTTC. V gene TRBV25-1 combines with J gene TRBJ2-5; TRBD2 agrees at 11 bases. Germline trimming cut 5 bases from V and 9 bases from J; bases unmatched to any gene: 14. From germline, CDR1 is MGHDK and CDR2 SYGVNS. This CDR3 comprises 16 residues.

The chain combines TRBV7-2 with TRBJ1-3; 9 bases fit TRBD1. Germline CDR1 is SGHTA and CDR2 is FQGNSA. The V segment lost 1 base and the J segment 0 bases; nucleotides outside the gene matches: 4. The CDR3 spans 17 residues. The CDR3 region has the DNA TGTGCCAGCAGCTTAGGACAGGGGGGGAACTCTGGAAACACCATATATTTT. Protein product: CASSLGQGGNSGNTIYF.

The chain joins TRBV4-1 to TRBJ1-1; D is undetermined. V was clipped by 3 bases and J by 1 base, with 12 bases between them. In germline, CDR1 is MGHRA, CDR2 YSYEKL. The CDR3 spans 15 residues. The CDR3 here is CASSQIRSGNTEAFF. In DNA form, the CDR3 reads TGCGCCAGCAGCCAGATTAGATCCGGGAACACTGAAGCTTTCTTT.

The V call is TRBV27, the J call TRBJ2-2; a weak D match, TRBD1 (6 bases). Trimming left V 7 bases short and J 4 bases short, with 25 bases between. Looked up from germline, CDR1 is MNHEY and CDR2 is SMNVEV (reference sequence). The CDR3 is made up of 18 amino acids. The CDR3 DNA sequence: TGTGCCAGCATCAGATTCCCTCCGGGACAAAGGGGCACCGGGGAGCTGTTTTTT. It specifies CASIRFPPGQRGTGELFF.

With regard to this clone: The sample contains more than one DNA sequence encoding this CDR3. In DNA form, the CDR3 reads TGTGCCAGCTCACCACCGCGACAGGGTGGGCGTAGCAATCAGCCCCAGCATTTT. It translates to CASSPPRQGGRSNQPQHF. The gene calls are TRBV18 and TRBJ1-5; 7 bases agree with TRBD1. Germline V lookup: CDR1 KGHSH, CDR2 LQKENI. The CDR3 consists of 18 residues. V lost 0 bases, J lost 0 bases, and 8 bases stayed unmatched.

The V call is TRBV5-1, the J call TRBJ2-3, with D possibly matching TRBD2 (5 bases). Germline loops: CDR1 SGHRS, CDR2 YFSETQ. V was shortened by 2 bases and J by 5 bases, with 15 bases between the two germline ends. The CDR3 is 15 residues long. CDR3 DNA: TGCGCCAGCAGCTTCCTGGTCGGAGGACTAGATACGCAGTATTTT. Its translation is CASSFLVGGLDTQYF. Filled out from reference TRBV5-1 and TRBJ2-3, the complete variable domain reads KAGVTQTPRYLIKTRGQQVTLSCSPISGHRSVSWYQQTPGQGLQFLFEYFSETQRNKGNFPGRFSGRQFSNSRSEMNVSTLELGDSALYLCASSFLVGGLDTQYFGPGTRLTVL.